This passage covers 30 T cell receptor beta chains from one sample sequenced in a study. TCRdb's table, derived via immunoSEQ multiplex PCR, lists solely in-frame clones and lacks some. The table has some 70,000 clones, just under 95% seen once. Input material: PBMCs. These receptors originate from a man in his forties or fifties with rheumatoid arthritis.

The rearrangement links TRBV12-3 or TRBV12-4 to TRBJ1-1, with a possible D match to TRBD1 (5 bases). The CDR3 has 13 amino acids. V was clipped by 2 bases and J by 6 bases, with 10 bases between them. CDR3 nucleotides: TGTGCCAGCAGTTTATCCGGGACCCCTGAAGCTTTCTTT. This gives the protein CASSLSGTPEAFF.

The V gene is TRBV15, the J gene TRBJ2-2, with TRBD2 as a possible D gene (6 bases). V lost 0 bases and J lost 1, with 9 bases in between. There are 16 residues in the CDR3. Germline CDR1 and CDR2: LNHNV and YYDKDF (reference sequence). The CDR3 nucleotides read TGTGCCACCAGCAGAGAGGACTACCTGAACACCGGGGAGCTGTTTTTT. It translates to CATSREDYLNTGELFF.

This sequence joins TRBV28 and TRBJ1-5; D is unresolved. The CDR3 totals 15 residues. CDR1 is MDHEN, CDR2 SYDVKM, per germline. Trimming took 7 bases from V and 2 from J, leaving 15 bases between them. This CDR3 is CASTPGPGGNQPQHF. The CDR3 DNA is TGTGCCAGCACCCCAGGCCCAGGCGGCAATCAGCCCCAGCATTTT.

The V and J genes are TRBV28 and TRBJ2-7; 8 bases agree with TRBD2. V gave up 3 bases and J gave up 0 bases; unmatched junction bases: 7. The CDR3 runs to 16 residues. Germline lookup yields CDR1 MDHEN and CDR2 SYDVKM. The CDR3 region has the DNA TGTGCCAGCAGTTTCCCCGGGACTAGAAGCTCCTACGAGCAGTACTTC. Amino acids: CASSFPGTRSSYEQYF.

This clone was observed a single time. The genes are TRBV30 and TRBJ2-2, with 9 bases lining up with TRBD2. Germline V CDR1 and CDR2: GTSNPN, SVGIG (reference sequence). CDR3 length: 15 amino acids. V trimming: 1 base; J trimming: 5 bases; junction bases outside the gene matches: 5. The CDR3 sequence is CAWSALAGATGELFF. For the CDR3, the DNA is TGTGCCTGGAGTGCCTTAGCGGGAGCGACCGGGGAGCTGTTTTTT.

The rearrangement joins TRBV6-5 to TRBJ1-2; the D is unclear. The length of the CDR3 is 15 residues. V was pared by 6 bases and J by 0 bases, with 14 bases between. Germline V gene sequence: CDR1 MNHEY, CDR2 SVGAGI. CDR3 in amino acids: CASSNRVTSNYGYTF. The DNA for the CDR3 is TGTGCCAGCAGCAACCGAGTTACTTCTAACTATGGCTACACCTTC.

This rearrangement joins TRBV13 to TRBJ2-1, with D unclear. Between the trimmed V and J ends, which lost 3 bases and 0 bases, there was a span of 6 bases. The CDR3 runs 14 residues. Germline V gene data show CDR1 as PRHDT and CDR2 as FYEKMQ (reference sequence). DNA of the CDR3: TGTGCCAGCAGCTTCCGGACCTCCTACAATGAGCAGTTCTTC. Translation: CASSFRTSYNEQFF.

This chain joins TRBV12-3 or TRBV12-4 and TRBJ1-1; D ambiguous. Trimming took off 2 bases at V and 5 bases at J, with 9 bases between the two ends. The CDR3 runs to 13 residues. This CDR3 reads CASSLKGSTEAFF. For the CDR3, the DNA is TGTGCCAGCAGTTTAAAGGGTAGTACTGAAGCTTTCTTT.

CDR3 residues: CASSLNANYEQYF. As DNA, the CDR3 is TGTGCCAGCAGCTTAAACGCCAACTACGAGCAGTACTTC. This chain uses TRBV7-2 with TRBJ2-7; no reliable D call. This CDR3 has 13 residues. CDR1 and CDR2 (germline): SGHTA, FQGNSA. V shed 2 bases and J shed 3 bases, with 8 bases lying between them. The full variable domain, its missing parts supplied by reference TRBV7-2 and TRBJ2-7, is GAGVSQSPSNKVTEKGKDVELRCDPISGHTALYWYRQSLGQGLEFLIYFQGNSAPDKSGLPSDRFSAERTGGSVSTLTIQRTQQEDSAVYLCASSLNANYEQYFGPGTRLTVT.

This clone appeared a few times. The CDR3 nucleotides read TGTGCCAGCAGTGCTGGTGGACAGGGGTTAGGTCAGCCCCAGCATTTT. This gives the protein CASSAGGQGLGQPQHF. This chain links TRBV25-1 with TRBJ1-5, with 9 bases matching TRBD1. This CDR3 contains 16 residues. J lost 6 bases, V lost 4 bases, and 10 bases had no gene match. The germline V gene has CDR1 MGHDK and CDR2 SYGVNS.

This chain connects TRBV7-8 to TRBJ2-1, with no clear D. The V end lost 1 base, the J end lost 5 bases, and 9 bases lay between the germline ends. CDR1 is SGHVS, CDR2 FQNEAQ, per germline. The CDR3 runs 14 residues. CDR3 nucleotide sequence: TGTGCCAGCAGCTTAGACGTGTGGGACAATGAGCAGTTCTTC. It codes for CASSLDVWDNEQFF.

In this sample, this clone turned up once. The genes are TRBV18 and TRBJ1-1, with D unclear. This CDR3 has 14 residues. Germline CDR1 reads KGHSH; CDR2 reads LQKENI. Trimming took off 0 bases at V and 4 bases at J, with 9 bases between the two ends. The CDR3 DNA is TGTGCCAGCTCACCACCGTGGTCTGGCACTGAAGCTTTCTTT. Protein product: CASSPPWSGTEAFF.

V usage is TRBV2 and J usage is TRBJ2-3, with TRBD1 matching over 8 bases. The germline V gene has CDR1 SNHLY and CDR2 FYNNEI. The CDR3 totals 13 residues. The ends lost 10 bases at V and 4 bases at J; junction bases unmatched: 7. The chain's CDR3 is CANGQGGADTQYF. The CDR3 region has the DNA TGTGCCAACGGACAGGGAGGCGCAGATACGCAGTATTTT. Combining the CDR3 with reference TRBV2 and TRBJ2-3 gives the whole variable domain EPEVTQTPSHQVTQMGQEVILRCVPISNHLYFYWYRQILGQKVEFLVSFYNNEISEKSEIFDDQFSVERPDGSNFTLKIRSTKLEDSAMYFCANGQGGADTQYFGPGTRLTVL.

In DNA, the CDR3 is TGCGCCAGCAGCCAGGCCGGGACAGGGGATCATGGCTACACCTTC. It is translated as CASSQAGTGDHGYTF. V usage is TRBV4-1 and J usage is TRBJ1-2, with 10 bases fitting TRBD1. Trimming cost V 3 bases and J 6 bases; bases outside gene matches: 7. The CDR3 is 15 residues long. CDR1 MGHRA and CDR2 YSYEKL come from the germline V gene.

The chain couples TRBV5-6 to TRBJ2-1; 9 bases map to TRBD1. Germline CDR1 is SGHDT and CDR2 is YYEEEE. The V segment lost 2 bases and the J segment 7 bases; nucleotides outside the gene matches: 10. This CDR3 region has 16 residues. The CDR3 bases are TGTGCCAGCAGCTTCAGCCGGGACAGGGTGTCGAATGAGCAGTTCTTC. It specifies CASSFSRDRVSNEQFF.

The chain joins TRBV5-6 to TRBJ1-1; D is unclear. This CDR3 is 17 amino acids long. The V gene lost 1 base and the J gene lost 0 bases, with 16 bases spanning the gap. Germline V CDR1 and CDR2: SGHDT, YYEEEE. The CDR3 coding sequence is TGTGCCAGCAGCTTGACAACTCAACACCGGATGAACACTGAAGCTTTCTTT. Its protein is CASSLTTQHRMNTEAFF.

This clone was seen a single time. The rearrangement uses TRBV10-3 and TRBJ2-5, with D perhaps assigned TRBD1 or TRBD2 (5 bases each). Trimming shortened V by 6 bases and J by 3 bases, and 20 bases separated the two germline ends. Germline assignment: CDR1 ENHRY and CDR2 SYGVKD. The CDR3 length is 16 residues. CDR3 sequence (DNA): TGTGCCATCAGCGAGGGCGGACAAGGAAGAGAAGAGACCCAGTACTTC. Its translation: CAISEGGQGREETQYF.

The J gene is TRBJ2-7, the V gene TRBV7-2; D unclear. The CDR3 is made up of 13 amino acids. Trimming pared 3 bases from V and 2 bases from J, leaving 8 bases between. The germline CDR1 and CDR2 sequences are SGHTA and FQGNSA. The CDR3 coding sequence is TGTGCCAGCAGCTTGGGGTATGCCTACGAGCAGTACTTC. Its protein product is CASSLGYAYEQYF.

For the CDR3, the DNA is TGTGCCAGCAAGACGACGACGGCGGACACTGAAGCTTTCTTT. Its protein is CASKTTTADTEAFF. The chain is built from TRBV6-6 and TRBJ1-1; D uncertain. Germline V gene lookup returns CDR1 MNHNY and CDR2 SVGAGI (reference sequence). The germline V and J ends were trimmed by 7 bases and 3 bases, with 15 bases remaining between them. The CDR3 is 14 residues long.

The V and J genes are TRBV19 and TRBJ2-7, with unresolved D. The germline CDR1 and CDR2 sequences are LNHDA and SQIVND (reference sequence). The CDR3 spans 14 residues. V was pared by 7 bases and J by 2 bases, with 15 bases between. The CDR3 DNA reads as TGTGCCAGTACCCCCGGCAGGCTCCCCTACGAGCAGTACTTC. Translating it yields CASTPGRLPYEQYF.

This rearrangement joins TRBV4-2 to TRBJ1-2; 7 bases are shared with TRBD1. CDR3 size: 14 residues. Trimming at V came to 5 bases and at J to 5 bases, leaving 8 bases not matched to a gene. CDR1 LGHNA and CDR2 YNFKEQ come from the germline V gene. The CDR3 sequence: CASSGTGTVYGYTF. CDR3 nucleotides: TGTGCCAGCAGCGGGACCGGGACAGTTTATGGCTACACCTTC.

V gene TRBV11-3 combines with J gene TRBJ2-7; D might be TRBD2 (5 bases). With 5 bases removed from V and 0 bases from J, the gap between germline ends came to 17 bases. Germline V gives CDR1 SGHNT, CDR2 YENEEA. This CDR3 region has 16 residues. The CDR3 DNA reads as TGTGCCAGCAGCCCAGGAGAGGGTCACAGCTCCTACGAGCAGTACTTC. It encodes CASSPGEGHSSYEQYF.

The J gene is TRBJ2-1, the V gene TRBV7-3; 8 bases line up with TRBD1. This CDR3 region has 15 residues. Germline CDR1 is SGHTA and CDR2 is FQGTGA. V lost 6 bases, J lost 0 bases, and 4 bases stayed unmatched. The CDR3 sequence is CASSMDRVSYNEQFF. CDR3 sequence (DNA): TGTGCCAGCAGTATGGACAGGGTCTCCTACAATGAGCAGTTCTTC.

The chain couples TRBV7-6 to TRBJ2-5; 8 bases are shared with TRBD1. This CDR3 region has 17 residues. Germline V gives CDR1 SGHVS, CDR2 FNYEAQ. Trimming took 5 bases from V and 2 from J; bases not matched to a gene: 13. CDR3 nucleotides: TGTGCCAGCAGCCCCATTGACCCAGGGGGCAGGCAAGAGACCCAGTACTTC. Residues: CASSPIDPGGRQETQYF.

The chain couples TRBV5-1 to TRBJ1-4; D remains ambiguous. V was pared by 4 bases and J by 4 bases, with 14 bases between. In germline, CDR1 is SGHRS, CDR2 YFSETQ. There are 15 residues in the CDR3. The CDR3, as DNA: TGCGCCAGCAGCATCGGTCAGACTGATAATGAAAAACTGTTTTTT. Protein: CASSIGQTDNEKLFF. The full variable domain, its missing parts supplied by reference TRBV5-1 and TRBJ1-4, is KAGVTQTPRYLIKTRGQQVTLSCSPISGHRSVSWYQQTPGQGLQFLFEYFSETQRNKGNFPGRFSGRQFSNSRSEMNVSTLELGDSALYLCASSIGQTDNEKLFFGSGTQLSVL.

A word on this clone: The junction does not match germline at one end; this may be a read error. The chain combines TRBV7-7 with TRBJ2-1; maybe TRBD1 (5 bases). In germline, CDR1 is SSHAT, CDR2 FNYEAQ (reference sequence). CDR3 size: 15 residues. Here the CDR3 DNA reads TGTGCTAGCAGCCCCAATCAGGGCCCCTTTAATGAGCAGTTCTTC. Translation: CASSPNQGPFNEQFF.

This sequence joins TRBV5-3 and TRBJ2-2, with D maybe TRBD2 (5 bases). TRBV5-3 carries the ORF label, with uncertain function. The CDR3 runs 19 residues. V lost 4 bases and J lost 3, with 25 bases in between. The CDR3 region has the DNA TGTGCCAGAAGCCCAGGTCGCGTGGTGGGAGAGCGGTACACCGGGGAGCTGTTTTTT. This gives the protein CARSPGRVVGERYTGELFF.

The genes are TRBV3-1 (or the pseudogene TRBV3-2) and TRBJ2-1; TRBD2 might be the D (5 bases). Trimming took 3 bases from V and 1 from J, leaving 13 bases between them. Germline V gene lookup returns CDR1 LGHDT and CDR2 YNNKEL (reference sequence). This CDR3 is 16 amino acids long. CDR3 residues: CASSQTLAKSYNEQFF. CDR3 sequence (DNA): TGTGCCAGCAGCCAGACGTTAGCGAAGTCCTACAATGAGCAGTTCTTC.

This chain connects TRBV9 to TRBJ1-1; the D gene is possibly TRBD1 (5 bases). Germline lookup yields CDR1 SGDLS and CDR2 YYNGEE. The CDR3 totals 13 residues. V was cut by 3 bases and J by 3 bases, with 9 bases left in between. CDR3 nucleotides: TGTGCCAGCAGCGCCGGACATTACACTGAAGCTTTCTTT. This translates into CASSAGHYTEAFF.

The chain links TRBV7-9 to TRBJ2-1, with TRBD2 matching 9 bases. Germline V gene lookup returns CDR1 SEHNR and CDR2 FQNEAQ (reference sequence). The CDR3 consists of 14 residues. Losses at the gene ends were 5 bases for V and 4 bases for J; bases not matched to a gene: 3. CDR3 bases: TGTGCCAGCAGCCCGACTAGCGGATACAATGAGCAGTTCTTC. Protein sequence: CASSPTSGYNEQFF.